Presented here are 28 T cell receptor beta chains from one specimen sequenced in a study of shared clonotypes between healthy human individuals. Profiling relied on immunoSEQ multiplex PCR, and the TCRdb table lists in-frame clones only, not all of them. The data show roughly 1,600,000 clones, approximately 98.5% seen once. Sequencing was carried out using naive CD4+ T cells sorted from blood. Sample subset: CD45RA+ positively selected. The receptors originated from a man aged 30 to 39 in good health.

The gene calls are TRBV7-8 and TRBJ2-7; the D call may be TRBD1 or TRBD2 (7 bases each). Germline loops: CDR1 SGHVS, CDR2 FQNEAQ. The CDR3 consists of 15 residues. Between the trimmed V and J ends, which lost 5 bases and 2 bases, there was a span of 16 bases. CDR3 bases: TGTGCCAGCAGCCAGGGGGGGACTCGTCCCTACGAGCAGTACTTC. Translating it yields CASSQGGTRPYEQYF.

The chain is built from TRBV7-9 and TRBJ2-3; the D gene is possibly TRBD2 (5 bases). V lost 5 bases and J 8 bases, leaving 17 bases between the germline ends. The length of the CDR3 is 14 residues. Germline values: CDR1 SEHNR, CDR2 FQNEAQ (reference sequence). This chain's CDR3 is CASSLDGVLGTQYF. CDR3 bases: TGTGCCAGCAGCCTGGACGGGGTGTTGGGTACGCAGTATTTT.

This clone was recorded once. This chain uses TRBV5-1 with TRBJ2-1; 9 nucleotides match TRBD1. Germline V CDR1 and CDR2: SGHRS, YFSETQ. V lost 3 bases, J lost 5 bases, and 3 bases stayed unmatched. This CDR3 is 14 amino acids long. CDR3 residues: CASSSGTGNNEQFF. For the CDR3, the DNA is TGCGCCAGCAGCTCCGGGACAGGGAACAATGAGCAGTTCTTC.

The CDR3 spells CASSFLVSNTEAFF. In DNA form, the CDR3 reads TGTGCCAGCAGTTTCCTCGTTTCGAACACTGAAGCTTTCTTT. The chain combines TRBV28 with TRBJ1-1; D not resolved. The V end lost 3 bases, the J end lost 1 base, and 9 bases lay between the germline ends. This CDR3 has 14 amino acids. Germline CDR1 MDHEN, CDR2 SYDVKM.

The chain carries TRBV18 and TRBJ2-7; D may be TRBD1 (6 bases). CDR3 length equals 14 residues. The V and J ends lost 6 bases and 4 bases respectively, with 16 bases between them. The germline CDR1 and CDR2 sequences are KGHSH and LQKENI. CDR3 in amino acids: CASSVKQGLYEQYF. CDR3 in DNA: TGTGCCAGCTCCGTTAAACAGGGCCTATACGAGCAGTACTTC. The variable domain in full, completed from reference TRBV18 and TRBJ2-7, reads NAGVMQNPRHLVRRRGQEARLRCSPMKGHSHVYWYRQLPEEGLKFMVYLQKENIIDESGMPKERFSAEFPKEGPSILRIQQVVRGDSAAYFCASSVKQGLYEQYFGPGTRLTVT.

V usage is TRBV7-2 and J usage is TRBJ1-1; D might be TRBD1 (6 bases). This CDR3 contains 14 residues. The V gene lost 8 bases and the J gene lost 7 bases, with 20 bases spanning the gap. Germline CDR1 reads SGHTA; CDR2 reads FQGNSA. The CDR3 coding sequence is TGTGCCAGCCATACTGGGGGGCTCGGGGTTGAAGCTTTCTTT. Protein: CASHTGGLGVEAFF.

This clone has just one count. The V and J genes are TRBV29-1 and TRBJ2-1; possibly TRBD2 for D (6 bases). CDR1 is SQVTM and CDR2 is ANQGSEA in the germline V gene. The ends were cut back, 5 bases at V and 6 bases at J, with 17 bases in the middle. The CDR3 consists of 14 residues. In nucleotides, the CDR3 is TGCAGCGTTAACCGGGACTCGCAAGCCAATGAGCAGTTCTTC. It yields the protein CSVNRDSQANEQFF.

The chain couples TRBV5-1 to TRBJ2-1; D unresolved. V lost 4 bases and J 6 bases, leaving 11 bases between the germline ends. Germline V gene lookup returns CDR1 SGHRS and CDR2 YFSETQ. The CDR3 is 13 residues long. This CDR3 is CASSRDVGNEQFF. DNA of the CDR3: TGCGCCAGCAGCCGCGATGTCGGCAATGAGCAGTTCTTC.

The V and J genes are TRBV19 and TRBJ2-3; 7 bases agree with TRBD2. V lost 3 bases and J lost 6; bases outside the gene matches: 15. Germline CDR1 and CDR2: LNHDA and SQIVND (reference sequence). The CDR3 spans 17 residues. CDR3 protein: CASSMSASGAVGDTQYF. In DNA form, the CDR3 reads TGTGCCAGTAGTATGTCAGCTAGCGGAGCTGTTGGGGATACGCAGTATTTT.

The rearrangement joins TRBV27 to TRBJ1-1; no definite D call. The V end lost 5 bases, the J end lost 4 bases, and 14 bases lay between the germline ends. Germline V CDR1 and CDR2: MNHEY, SMNVEV (reference sequence). The CDR3 contains 14 residues. CDR3 in amino acids: CASSLYEVGTEAFF. The CDR3 DNA is TGTGCCAGCAGTCTGTACGAAGTAGGCACTGAAGCTTTCTTT.

The chain employs TRBV14 and TRBJ2-2; D not certain. CDR3 length equals 15 residues. In germline, CDR1 is SGHDN, CDR2 FVKESK. V gave up 4 bases and J gave up 1 base, with 10 bases separating them. Here the CDR3 reads CASSRLGVNTGELFF. As DNA, the CDR3 is TGTGCCAGCAGCCGACTCGGAGTGAACACCGGGGAGCTGTTTTTT.

This chain links TRBV6-5 with TRBJ2-1, with D possibly matching TRBD2 (5 bases). Per the germline V gene, CDR1 is MNHEY and CDR2 is SVGAGI. The CDR3 contains 13 residues. Trimming took 6 bases from V and 9 from J, leaving 15 bases between them. CDR3 sequence (DNA): TGTGCCAGCAGCCGGGGTGGGCCGGGTGAGCAGTTCTTC. As protein: CASSRGGPGEQFF.

The chain couples TRBV5-4 to TRBJ2-5; D not certain. The CDR3 has 14 residues. V lost 1 base to trimming and J lost 1 base, with 8 bases between them. CDR1 and CDR2 from the germline V gene are SGHNT and YYREEE (reference sequence). CDR3 coding DNA: TGTGCCAGCAGCTTGTGGCAGACCCAAGAGACCCAGTACTTC. It yields the protein CASSLWQTQETQYF.

CDR3 in amino acids: CASRIKQGNQGYTF. As DNA, the CDR3 is TGTGCCAGCAGGATCAAACAGGGGAACCAAGGCTACACCTTC. The chain joins TRBV2 to TRBJ1-2; 7 bases match TRBD1. J lost 8 bases, V lost 6 bases, and 12 bases had no gene match. The germline V gene has CDR1 SNHLY and CDR2 FYNNEI. The CDR3 has 14 residues. Variable domain in full (rest from reference TRBV2 and TRBJ1-2): EPEVTQTPSHQVTQMGQEVILRCVPISNHLYFYWYRQILGQKVEFLVSFYNNEISEKSEIFDDQFSVERPDGSNFTLKIRSTKLEDSAMYFCASRIKQGNQGYTFGSGTRLTVV.

This chain connects TRBV21-1 to TRBJ2-7; the table's TRBD2 call for D was not verified on the DNA. TRBV21-1 is flagged as a pseudogene. The CDR3 is 17 amino acids. CDR3: CASSKARSGRAEDEQYF. The CDR3 DNA is TGTGCCAGCAGCAAAGCCCGTAGCGGGAGGGCGGAGGACGAGCAGTACTTC.

This chain links TRBV7-6 with TRBJ1-5, with D perhaps TRBD1 (6 bases). CDR3 length: 13 amino acids. Trimming shortened V by 6 bases and J by 5 bases, and 11 bases separated the two germline ends. Germline assignment: CDR1 SGHVS and CDR2 FNYEAQ. This CDR3 reads CASSPQGYQPQHF. The CDR3 coding sequence is TGTGCCAGCAGTCCACAGGGCTATCAGCCCCAGCATTTT.

V gene TRBV5-1 combines with J gene TRBJ2-7; TRBD1 matches at 7 bases. This CDR3 contains 14 residues. From germline, CDR1 is SGHRS and CDR2 YFSETQ. J lost 2 bases, V lost 3 bases, and 5 bases had no gene match. CDR3 bases: TGCGCCAGCAGCTCGACAGGGTTGGCCTACGAGCAGTACTTC. Protein: CASSSTGLAYEQYF. The full variable domain, with the rest looked up from reference TRBV5-1 and TRBJ2-7, is KAGVTQTPRYLIKTRGQQVTLSCSPISGHRSVSWYQQTPGQGLQFLFEYFSETQRNKGNFPGRFSGRQFSNSRSEMNVSTLELGDSALYLCASSSTGLAYEQYFGPGTRLTVT.

The chain combines TRBV2 with TRBJ2-7; D is unclear. Germline V lookup: CDR1 SNHLY, CDR2 FYNNEI. The CDR3 sequence is 15 residues long. V lost 4 bases and J 3 bases, leaving 16 bases between the germline ends. CDR3: CASSVARRTNYEQYF. CDR3 DNA sequence: TGTGCCAGCAGTGTTGCGAGACGGACCAACTACGAGCAGTACTTC.

The chain uses TRBV11-2 and TRBJ2-1; D possibly uses TRBD1 or TRBD2 (5 bases each). Germline V lookup: CDR1 SGHAT, CDR2 FQNNGV. The V and J ends lost 1 base and 8 bases respectively, with 9 bases between them. This CDR3 has 13 amino acids. CDR3 sequence reads: CASSLGGSHEQFF. CDR3 nucleotides: TGTGCCAGCAGCTTAGGGGGGAGTCATGAGCAGTTCTTC.

This clone turned up a few times. The gene calls are TRBV5-1 and TRBJ1-4; 7 bases agree with TRBD1. There are 14 residues in the CDR3. The trim removed 4 bases at V and 0 bases at J, leaving 0 bases unmatched. Germline lookup yields CDR1 SGHRS and CDR2 YFSETQ. For the CDR3, the DNA is TGCGCCAGCAGCCAGGGGGCAACTAATGAAAAACTGTTTTTT. Residues: CASSQGATNEKLFF.

The chain couples TRBV28 to TRBJ2-1; the D is unclear. Trimming removed 8 bases from V and 6 bases from J, with 20 bases in between. Germline CDR1 MDHEN, CDR2 SYDVKM. The CDR3 has 15 residues. CDR3 region: CASGLSGRPPNEQFF. CDR3 sequence (DNA): TGTGCCAGCGGTCTCTCCGGGCGCCCCCCCAATGAGCAGTTCTTC.

The chain carries TRBV6-5 and TRBJ2-2; D might be TRBD1 (6 bases). Germline-derived CDR1 and CDR2 are MNHEY and SVGAGI. V gave up 5 bases and J gave up 7 bases, with 17 bases separating them. The CDR3 consists of 15 residues. The chain's CDR3 is CASSPGTSLFGELFF. CDR3 in DNA: TGTGCCAGCAGTCCCGGGACAAGTTTGTTCGGGGAGCTGTTTTTT.

The J gene is TRBJ2-7, the V gene TRBV6-5, with 13 bases that match TRBD2. The CDR3 spans 13 residues. The germline gives CDR1 MNHEY, CDR2 SVGAGI. V lost 6 bases, J lost 7 bases, and 3 bases stayed unmatched. The CDR3 region is CASRRGLAGEQYF. As DNA, the CDR3 is TGTGCCAGCAGGAGGGGACTAGCGGGAGAGCAGTACTTC.

This chain joins TRBV7-9 and TRBJ2-7, with 7 bases aligning to TRBD1. Germline V gene sequence: CDR1 SEHNR, CDR2 FQNEAQ (reference sequence). The V gene end was trimmed by 2 bases and the J gene end by 7 bases; junction bases not matched to a gene: 5. The CDR3 sequence is 13 residues long. CDR3: CASSLTGVGEQYF. In nucleotides, the CDR3 is TGTGCCAGCAGCTTAACAGGGGTTGGTGAGCAGTACTTC.

This chain uses TRBV19 with TRBJ2-1; D call uncertain. The germline V gene encodes CDR1 LNHDA and CDR2 SQIVND (reference sequence). The V gene lost 6 bases and the J gene lost 0 bases, with 12 bases spanning the gap. The CDR3 runs to 15 residues. DNA of the CDR3: TGTGCCAGTAGCGTAGTCTTTTTCTCCTACAATGAGCAGTTCTTC. This translates into CASSVVFFSYNEQFF. Based on the CDR3 plus reference TRBV19 and TRBJ2-1, the full variable domain is DGGITQSPKYLFRKEGQNVTLSCEQNLNHDAMYWYRQDPGQGLRLIYYSQIVNDFQKGDIAEGYSVSREKKESFPLTVTSAQKNPTAFYLCASSVVFFSYNEQFFGPGTRLTVL.

The chain carries TRBV5-4 and TRBJ1-2; unclear D gene. The CDR3 has 14 amino acids. Germline CDR1 SGHNT, CDR2 YYREEE (reference sequence). The germline V and J ends were trimmed by 1 base and 3 bases, with 10 bases remaining between them. The CDR3 nucleotides read TGTGCCAGCAGCTTGAAGGGAGACTACTATGGCTACACCTTC. Residues: CASSLKGDYYGYTF.

V and J are TRBV7-9 and TRBJ1-2; 11 bases match TRBD1. The CDR3 loop spans 15 amino acids. V lost 4 bases and J lost 4; bases outside the gene matches: 5. Per the germline V gene, CDR1 is SEHNR and CDR2 is FQNEAQ (reference sequence). The CDR3 protein is CASSWTGGIGYGYTF. CDR3 nucleotide sequence: TGTGCCAGCAGCTGGACAGGGGGCATTGGCTATGGCTACACCTTC.

The V call is TRBV28, the J call TRBJ2-5; 8 bases line up with TRBD2. The CDR3 contains 16 residues. Germline V gene data show CDR1 as MDHEN and CDR2 as SYDVKM. V lost 1 base and J lost 1; bases outside the gene matches: 5. CDR3 DNA sequence: TGTGCCAGCAGTTTATATTCTCTAGCGGGCCAAGAGACCCAGTACTTC. Its protein is CASSLYSLAGQETQYF.